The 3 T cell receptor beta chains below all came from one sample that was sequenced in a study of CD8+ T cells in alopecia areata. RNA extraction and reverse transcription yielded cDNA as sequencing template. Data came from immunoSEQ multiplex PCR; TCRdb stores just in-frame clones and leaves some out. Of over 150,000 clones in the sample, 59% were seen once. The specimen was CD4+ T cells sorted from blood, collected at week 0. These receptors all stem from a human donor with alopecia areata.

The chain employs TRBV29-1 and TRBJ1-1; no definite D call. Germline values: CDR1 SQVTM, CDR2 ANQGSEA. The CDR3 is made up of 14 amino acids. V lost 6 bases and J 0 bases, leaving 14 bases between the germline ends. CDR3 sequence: CSVVRAIVNTEAFF. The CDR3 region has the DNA TGCAGCGTCGTGCGGGCGATTGTGAACACTGAAGCTTTCTTT.

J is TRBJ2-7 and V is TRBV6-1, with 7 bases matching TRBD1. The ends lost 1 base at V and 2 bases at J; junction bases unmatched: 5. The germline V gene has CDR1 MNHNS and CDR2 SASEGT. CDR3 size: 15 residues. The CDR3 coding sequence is TGTGCCAGCAGTGAAGACAGGGACAGCCCCTACGAGCAGTACTTC. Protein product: CASSEDRDSPYEQYF.

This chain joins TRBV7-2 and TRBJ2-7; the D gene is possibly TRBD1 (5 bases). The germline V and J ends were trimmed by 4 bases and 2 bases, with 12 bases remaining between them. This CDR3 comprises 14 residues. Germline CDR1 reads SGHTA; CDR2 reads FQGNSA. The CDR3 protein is CASSYDPGPYEQYF. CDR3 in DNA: TGTGCCAGCAGCTACGACCCAGGGCCCTACGAGCAGTACTTC.